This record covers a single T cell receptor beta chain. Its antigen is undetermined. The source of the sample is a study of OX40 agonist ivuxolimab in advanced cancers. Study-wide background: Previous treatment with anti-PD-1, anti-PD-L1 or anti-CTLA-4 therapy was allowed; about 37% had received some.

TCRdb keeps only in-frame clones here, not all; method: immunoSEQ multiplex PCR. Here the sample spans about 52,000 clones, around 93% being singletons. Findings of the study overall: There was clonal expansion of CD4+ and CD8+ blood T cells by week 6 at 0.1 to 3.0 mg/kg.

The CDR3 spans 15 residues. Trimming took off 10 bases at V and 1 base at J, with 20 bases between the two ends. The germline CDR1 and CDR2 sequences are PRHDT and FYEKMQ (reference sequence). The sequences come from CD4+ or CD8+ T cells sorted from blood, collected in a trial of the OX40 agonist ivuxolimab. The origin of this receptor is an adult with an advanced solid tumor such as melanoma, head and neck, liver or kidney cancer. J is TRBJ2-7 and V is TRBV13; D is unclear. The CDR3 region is CAIRNNGCLSYEQYF. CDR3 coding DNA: TGTGCCATCCGAAATAATGGGTGCCTTTCCTACGAGCAGTACTTC.